Detailed here is one T cell receptor beta chain. Its antigen is not yet known. No much larger clonotype is one base removed from it; base qualities were not supplied. CDR1 and CDR2 are read off the germline V gene as SGHAT and FQNNGV. Inclusive of the bounding cysteine and phenylalanine, the CDR3 is 14 residues long. Of the read, only the CDR3 DNA is kept; its 42 bases are in frame from base 1. The trim is 3 bases for V and 5 bases for J, with a gap of 13 bases between the germline ends. This specimen belongs to a study of T cell responses to AZD1222 COVID-19 vaccine (dated by TCRdb to the early 2020s). In terms of the full investigation: AZD1222 recipients given second doses at about 4 weeks or at about 12 weeks were pooled, since spike-specific TCR depth and breadth were not found to differ between the two schedules. A total of about 240 trial participants underwent TCR sequencing, of whom 200 to 220 received two doses of AZD1222 and about 25 received two doses of the MenACWY control vaccine. Enrollment into the trials was organized by age into subgroups of 18-55, 56-69 and 70-plus years, and those subgroups contained roughly 150, 30 and 60 TCR-sequenced participants, respectively.

The sample's time point label, decoded: baseline before first vaccination. Vaccinee samples were obtained from the UK trials COV001 and COV002, which included a single-blind randomized controlled phase 2/3 trial of AZD1222 (ChAdOx1 nCoV-19) in healthy adults. Trial participant PBMC samples were collected at day 0 and day 28 after the second dose for TCRbeta chain sequencing. General findings and caveats noted by the study authors: Participants were mostly white British, with more females than males. The authors suggested clonal diversity may have been underestimated. After two AZD1222 doses, both the breadth and the depth of spike-specific TCRs were significantly higher than at day 0 and than in MenACWY recipients. Nearly half of unique spike-specific TCRs reportedly recognized epitopes outside regions mutated in the B.1.351 and B.1.1.7 variants. Because no day 14 peak-response samples were available, repertoires were characterized only after the peak T cell response. The 56-69-year group was small, and its depth increase did not reach significance, likely because of low power. CD4 TCRs associated with the vaccine covered the entire spike protein, and the dominant responses were in regions 160-218 and 743-854. Conclusions about previously exposed vaccinees were limited because only six AZD1222 recipients were SARS-CoV-2 seropositive at baseline.

The CDR3 regions of human TCRbeta chains were analyzed by immunosequencing. The source study handled its data this way. TCRs in the repertoires were compared against a reference library of SARS-CoV-2-specific TCRs that had been generated with the MIRA antigen-specificity platform. Breadth was defined as the fraction of unique TCRs that were SARS-CoV-2-associated. Depth was defined as the fraction of total T cells that were SARS-CoV-2-associated. Using the MIRA data, each spike-specific TCR was mapped to the spike region that the TCR reacts to and placed in a CD4 or CD8 class. Log10-transformed breadth and depth values were compared by one-way ANOVA with Sidak's multiple comparisons tests. TCRdb carries this immuneACCESS record with in-frame sequences only. Its versions omit some clonotypes, under half of them owing to an unresolved V gene in the studies checked, with the rest unexplained. The DNA gave D and trimming, while V, J and clone size come from that table. In all, the sample holds around 120,000 clones, and 85% to 90% of those were seen once. About 7.4% of the sample goes to the ten largest clones.

The chain joins TRBV11-2 to TRBJ2-5; D gene: possibly TRBD1, on 5 matching bases. Sequencing was performed on peripheral blood, taken on day 0 of AZD1222 vaccination. The receptor was isolated from an adult in good health. The CDR3 region has the sequence CASSLGQGLETQYF. The DNA is TGTGCCAGCAGCTTGGGGCAGGGTTTGGAGACCCAGTACTTC.